The present T cell receptor beta chain was sequenced within a study of beta chain features in type 1 diabetes. The ends lost 7 bases at V and 4 bases at J; junction bases unmatched: 8. Germline V CDR1 and CDR2: MNHEY, SVGAGI. CDR3 length: 14 residues. Investigators reverse transcribed all isolated RNA, so they sequenced expressed TCRB transcripts. The study sequenced naive, central memory and regulatory T cell samples to an average of about 3.57 million reads. This table comes from immunoSEQ multiplex PCR, and its TCRdb copy is limited to in-frame clones, with some not included. The repertoire holds about 470,000 clones, with over 25% as singletons.

The chain carries TRBV6-5 and TRBJ2-7, with 9 positions matching TRBD1. The sample comprised naive CD4+ T cells from blood. The receptor's source is a man younger than 35 in good health. DNA of the CDR3: TGTGCCAGCAAGGCCGGGACAGGGTGGTACGAGCAGTACTTC. Translated: CASKAGTGWYEQYF.